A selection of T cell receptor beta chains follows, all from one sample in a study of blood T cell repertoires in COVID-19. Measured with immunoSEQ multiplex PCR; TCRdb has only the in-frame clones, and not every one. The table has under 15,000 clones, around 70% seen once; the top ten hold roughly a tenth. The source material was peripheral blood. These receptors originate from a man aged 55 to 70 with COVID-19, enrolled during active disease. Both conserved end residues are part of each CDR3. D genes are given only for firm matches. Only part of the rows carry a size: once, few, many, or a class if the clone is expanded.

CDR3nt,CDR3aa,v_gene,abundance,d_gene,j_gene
TGCGCCAGCAGCCAGACTAGCGGGGGAATCTACGAGCAGTACTTC,CASSQTSGGIYEQYF,TRBV4-1,NA,TRBD2,TRBJ2-7
TGTGCCAGCAGTTTATTGGAGTGGGGAGAAAGTCAGCCCCAGCATTTT,CASSLLEWGESQPQHF,TRBV28,NA,NA,TRBJ1-5
TGCGCCAGCGGCCTCGGGACAGGGTATTATGGCTACACCTTC,CASGLGTGYYGYTF,TRBV10-2,NA,TRBD1,TRBJ1-2
TGTGCCAGCAGCTTGTCACAGATAGATGAAAAACTGTTTTTT,CASSLSQIDEKLFF,TRBV7-9,NA,NA,TRBJ1-4
TGTGCCAGCACAGAGGGGGCGGTTGTTGGCTACACCTTC,CASTEGAVVGYTF,TRBV28,NA,TRBD1,TRBJ1-2
TGTGCCACCTCCGGGACAGAGAATGAAAAACTGTTTTTT,CATSGTENEKLFF,TRBV5-4,NA,TRBD1,TRBJ1-4
TGTGCAACAGACCTAGCCACCGGGGAGCTGTTTTTT,CATDLATGELFF,TRBV6-5,once,NA,TRBJ2-2
TGTGCCAGCAGCCTGAGGCCCGCGGATACGCAGTATTTT,CASSLRPADTQYF,TRBV9,NA,NA,TRBJ2-3
TGTGCCAGCAGCATAGGGACAGGGCAGCAAGAGACCCAGTACTTC,CASSIGTGQQETQYF,TRBV5-4,NA,TRBD1,TRBJ2-5
TGTGCCAGCAGTTCTCTGACGACAGGGGGCACCGGGGAGCTGTTTTTT,CASSSLTTGGTGELFF,TRBV27,NA,TRBD1,TRBJ2-2
TGTGCCAGCAGCCGGGACAGGGGGTACGAGCAGTACTTC,CASSRDRGYEQYF,TRBV2,few,TRBD1,TRBJ2-7
TGTGCCTGGAGTCCACGGGACAGGGGAAATCAGCCCCAGCATTTT,CAWSPRDRGNQPQHF,TRBV30,few,TRBD1,TRBJ1-5
TGTGCCAGCAGCTCGACGACAGGAGCTAACTATGGCTACACCTTC,CASSSTTGANYGYTF,TRBV5-4,NA,NA,TRBJ1-2
TGTGCCAGCAGTTTAACGTTTGTAGCGGGGGCCTCCTACACAGATACGCAGTATTTT,CASSLTFVAGASYTDTQYF,TRBV28,NA,TRBD2,TRBJ2-3
TGTGCCAGCAGCTTATGGGGGGGCCATGGCTACACCTTC,CASSLWGGHGYTF,TRBV7-2,few,NA,TRBJ1-2
TGTGCCAGCAGCGTAGAGACACCAGATACGCAGTATTTT,CASSVETPDTQYF,TRBV9,medium-sized,NA,TRBJ2-3
TGTGCCAGCAGCCAAGACCTGGGGGGGGGTGAAAAACTGTTTTTT,CASSQDLGGGEKLFF,TRBV3-1/TRBV3-2,few,NA,TRBJ1-4
TGTGCCAGCAGCTTAGATCTCCGCTACGAGCAGTACTTC,CASSLDLRYEQYF,TRBV7-9,NA,NA,TRBJ2-7
TGTGCCAGCAGATTGACAGGGGCGAACGAGCAGTACTTC,CASRLTGANEQYF,TRBV12-3/TRBV12-4,NA,TRBD1,TRBJ2-7
TGTGCCAGCAGTTTAAGTGGGTCTAGCGGCCAAGAGACCCAGTACTTC,CASSLSGSSGQETQYF,TRBV7-2,NA,TRBD2,TRBJ2-5
TGTGCCAGCTCACCAGGAGAAGCGGGTTATGGCTACACCTTC,CASSPGEAGYGYTF,TRBV18,once,NA,TRBJ1-2
TGTGCCAGCAGCTCCCTAGCGCACGCGAACACCGGGGAGCTGTTTTTT,CASSSLAHANTGELFF,TRBV7-3,NA,NA,TRBJ2-2
TGTGCCAGCAGTTTATCCCAGGATCTCTATGGCTACACCTTC,CASSLSQDLYGYTF,TRBV28,NA,NA,TRBJ1-2
TGTGCCAGCAGCCAGGGAGGCACTGAAGCTTTCTTT,CASSQGGTEAFF,TRBV3-1/TRBV3-2,NA,NA,TRBJ1-1
TGCGCCAGCCGATGGACAGTACAAGAGACCCAGTACTTC,CASRWTVQETQYF,TRBV5-1,few,NA,TRBJ2-5
TGTGCCAGCAGCTTACGACAGGCTATCAACACCGGGGAGCTGTTTTTT,CASSLRQAINTGELFF,TRBV7-3,NA,NA,TRBJ2-2
TGTGCCAGCAGCGAATGGGCGGGAGTTCAAGAGACCCAGTACTTC,CASSEWAGVQETQYF,TRBV9,NA,TRBD2,TRBJ2-5
TGTGCCAGCAGCCCCAGGACATCTAATTCACCCCTCCACTTT,CASSPRTSNSPLHF,TRBV3-1/TRBV3-2,NA,NA,TRBJ1-6
TGTGCCAGCAGCCGACCGGGGGGGAATCAGCCCCAGCATTTT,CASSRPGGNQPQHF,TRBV6-2/TRBV6-3,NA,NA,TRBJ1-5
TGTGCCATCAACACAGCGGGAGCTAATGAGCAGTTCTTC,CAINTAGANEQFF,TRBV10-3,NA,TRBD2,TRBJ2-1
TGTGCCAGCAGCTCCCCTAGGGGGGGAGGCTCCTACAATGAGCAGTTCTTC,CASSSPRGGGSYNEQFF,TRBV7-6,few,NA,TRBJ2-1
TGTGCCAGCAGCCAGACAGGGGAATCTTTAGGGACCCAGTACTTC,CASSQTGESLGTQYF,TRBV11-2,NA,TRBD1,TRBJ2-5
TGTGCCAGCAGCCAAGTGGAAGGGGGCAAAAACACCATATATTTT,CASSQVEGGKNTIYF,TRBV16,NA,TRBD1,TRBJ1-3
TGTGCCAGCGGACGGGGGAACACTGAAGCTTTCTTT,CASGRGNTEAFF,TRBV6-5,few,NA,TRBJ1-1
TGTGCCAGCAGCCTAGACAGGGCGAAAGGGTACTCTGGGGCCAACGTCCTGACTTTC,CASSLDRAKGYSGANVLTF,TRBV14,NA,TRBD1,TRBJ2-6
TGTGCCAGCAGCTGGGACAGGGGGAACACCGGGGAGCTGTTTTTT,CASSWDRGNTGELFF,TRBV11-2,NA,TRBD1,TRBJ2-2
TGCAGCGTTGGGGGCGGCTATGGCTACACCTTC,CSVGGGYGYTF,TRBV29-1,NA,NA,TRBJ1-2
TGCGCCAGCAGCCAAGTGGGACTTATGGGTGAAAAACTGTTTTTT,CASSQVGLMGEKLFF,TRBV4-1,NA,NA,TRBJ1-4
TGTGCCAGCAGTTTAACGATCGCGGGGGTGGGGCAGTACTTC,CASSLTIAGVGQYF,TRBV28,NA,TRBD2,TRBJ2-7
TGCGCCAGCAGGGCTGGGACAGAAGCTTTCTTT,CASRAGTEAFF,TRBV5-1,NA,NA,TRBJ1-1
TGTGCCAGCAGTGAATACGGAAGATTGACAGGCCGCACAGATACGCAGTATTTT,CASSEYGRLTGRTDTQYF,TRBV2,few,NA,TRBJ2-3
TGTGCCAGCAGCCCGGGACAGAGAAATCAGCCCCAGCATTTT,CASSPGQRNQPQHF,TRBV3-1/TRBV3-2,NA,TRBD1,TRBJ1-5
TGCGCCAGCAGCCAGGCGGAGCTACTAGCGGGGGGACCCAATGAGCAGTTCTTC,CASSQAELLAGGPNEQFF,TRBV4-1,NA,TRBD2,TRBJ2-1
TGTGCCAGCAGGCGGGGGGGCTACGAGCAGTACTTC,CASRRGGYEQYF,TRBV6-5,NA,TRBD2,TRBJ2-7
TGTGCCAGCTATTCCGGGACAGGGAACTACGAGCAGTACTTC,CASYSGTGNYEQYF,TRBV18,once,TRBD1,TRBJ2-7
TGCGCCAGCAGCTTGGGGCAGGGGTATGAAAAACTGTTTTTT,CASSLGQGYEKLFF,TRBV5-1,medium-sized,NA,TRBJ1-4
TGTGCCTTCTTACAGGGGGCCTACGAGCAGTACTTC,CAFLQGAYEQYF,TRBV30,few,TRBD1,TRBJ2-7
TGTGCCAGCAGCCCGTGGACTATTCGCACAGATACGCAGTATTTT,CASSPWTIRTDTQYF,TRBV11-2,NA,NA,TRBJ2-3
TGTGCCAGTAGTCCCGGGACAGGGCACACAGATACGCAGTATTTT,CASSPGTGHTDTQYF,TRBV19,NA,TRBD1,TRBJ2-3
TGTGCCAGCAGTTACTCCCAGGACTATGGCTACACCTTC,CASSYSQDYGYTF,TRBV28,few,NA,TRBJ1-2
TGTGCCAGCAGAGGGGGGGGAAGTCGGAATGAGCAGTTCTTC,CASRGGGSRNEQFF,TRBV28,NA,NA,TRBJ2-1
TGTGCCAGCAGCTTAAGGGGGACTAGCGGGAGGGCCCCCGGGGAGCTGTTTTTT,CASSLRGTSGRAPGELFF,TRBV11-2,NA,TRBD2,TRBJ2-2
TGTGCCAGCAGCCAAGTCCGAGTTCTAACGAACACTGAAGCTTTCTTT,CASSQVRVLTNTEAFF,TRBV3-1/TRBV3-2,once,NA,TRBJ1-1
TGTGCCAGCAGCCATCCCGGACTCGCCCTCTCTGGGGCCAACGTCCTGACTTTC,CASSHPGLALSGANVLTF,TRBV4-2,few,NA,TRBJ2-6
TGTGCCAGCAGCCCTAAACCGGGACAGGGGATCTCCTACAATGAGCAGTTCTTC,CASSPKPGQGISYNEQFF,TRBV7-6,NA,TRBD1,TRBJ2-1
TGCAGCGTTGTCCATCCCGGGGTGGACACTGAAGCTTTCTTT,CSVVHPGVDTEAFF,TRBV29-1,few,NA,TRBJ1-1